This T cell receptor (beta chain) was captured by sequencing in a study of shared clonotypes between healthy human individuals. Sequenced by immunoSEQ multiplex PCR; TCRdb stores in-frame clones only, minus some. The table records roughly 2.1 million clones, about 93% of them present only once. Study results and limitations: Lower generation probabilities were found for non-shared clonotypes than for those shared by all four donors.

Germline CDR1 is SQVTM and CDR2 is ANQGSEA. Trimming removed 3 bases from V and 9 bases from J, with 14 bases in between. The CDR3 contains 12 residues. CD45RO negativity and positive selection for CCR7 defined naive CD8 cells, a population that excluded terminally differentiated effector memory CD45RA+ cells. This clone was detected a few times. The target antigen is unknown. The chain uses TRBV29-1 and TRBJ1-1; TRBD1 is a possible D gene (6 bases). The sample consisted of naive CD8+ T cells from PBMCs. The sequence was collected from a man between 18 and 29 years old in good health. Some clones in this sample may be carry-over from other donors' samples. CDR3 loop: CSVDQMGAKAFF. DNA of the CDR3: TGCAGCGTTGATCAGATGGGGGCGAAAGCTTTCTTT.